The TCR beta chain described here comes from a study of blood T cell repertoires in COVID-19. Across the study: Samples came from the United States, Italy and Spain, spanning acute and convalescent COVID-19. Nucleic acid was either cDNA or gDNA, and it came from T cells, B-cell-depleted T cells, or PBMCs.

V lost 2 bases to trimming and J lost 2 bases, with 4 bases between them. CDR1 and CDR2 from the germline V gene are MGHDK and SYGVNS. CDR3 length: 12 residues. How the authors handled the data: By means of reference gene primer amplification, nucleated cell counts were estimated. Generated by immunoSEQ multiplex PCR, the TCRdb table keeps only in-frame clones and is missing some. V and J calls and clone size are those listed in that table; D and trimming were worked out from the DNA. The data contain about 50,000 clones, 65% to 85% of them singletons. Sequencing was carried out using peripheral blood. V gene TRBV25-1 combines with J gene TRBJ2-7, with D hard to call. This TCR was recovered from a man aged 40-50 years with acute or convalescent COVID-19. CDR3 coding DNA: TGTGCCAGCAGTGAACGTCCCTACGAGCAGTACTTC. Its protein product is CASSERPYEQYF.